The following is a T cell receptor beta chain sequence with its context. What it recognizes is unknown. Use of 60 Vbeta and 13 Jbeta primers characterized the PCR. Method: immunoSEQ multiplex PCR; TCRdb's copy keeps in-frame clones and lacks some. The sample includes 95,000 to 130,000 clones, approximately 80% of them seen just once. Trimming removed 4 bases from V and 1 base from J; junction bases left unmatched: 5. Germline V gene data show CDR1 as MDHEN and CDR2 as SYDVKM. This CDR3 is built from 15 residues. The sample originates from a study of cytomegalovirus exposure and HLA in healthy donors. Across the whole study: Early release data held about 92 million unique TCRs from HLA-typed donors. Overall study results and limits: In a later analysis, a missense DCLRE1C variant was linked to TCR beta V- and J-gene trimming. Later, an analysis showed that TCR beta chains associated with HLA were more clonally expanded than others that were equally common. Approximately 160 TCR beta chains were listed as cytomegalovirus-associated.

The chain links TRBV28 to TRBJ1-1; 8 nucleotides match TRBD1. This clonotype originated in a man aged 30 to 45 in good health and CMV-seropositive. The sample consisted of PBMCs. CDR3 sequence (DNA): TGTGCCAGCAGTTCCCCCGGACAGGGGAACACTGAAGCTTTCTTT. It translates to CASSSPGQGNTEAFF.